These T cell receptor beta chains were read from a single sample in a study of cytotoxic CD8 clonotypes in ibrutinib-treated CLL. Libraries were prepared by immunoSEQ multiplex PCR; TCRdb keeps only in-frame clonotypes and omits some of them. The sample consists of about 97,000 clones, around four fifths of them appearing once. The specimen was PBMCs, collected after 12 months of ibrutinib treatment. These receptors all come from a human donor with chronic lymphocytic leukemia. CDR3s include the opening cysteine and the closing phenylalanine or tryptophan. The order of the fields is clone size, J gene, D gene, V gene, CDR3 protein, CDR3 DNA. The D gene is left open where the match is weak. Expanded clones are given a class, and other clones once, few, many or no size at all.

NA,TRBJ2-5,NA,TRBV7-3,CASSLTESQETQYF,TGTGCCAGCAGCTTAACGGAGTCTCAAGAGACCCAGTACTTC
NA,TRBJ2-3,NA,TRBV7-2,CASIKTGDTQYF,TGTGCCAGCATCAAGACTGGGGATACGCAGTATTTT
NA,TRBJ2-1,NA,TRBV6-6,CASSTRGDEQFF,TGTGCCAGCAGTACCAGGGGCGATGAGCAGTTCTTC
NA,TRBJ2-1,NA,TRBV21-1,CASSKVRADNEQFF,TGTGCCAGCAGCAAAGTAAGGGCAGACAATGAGCAGTTCTTC
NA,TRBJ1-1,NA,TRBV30,CAWSGGRGHLGSHTRNTEAFF,TGTGCCTGGAGTGGGGGGAGAGGACACTTGGGGTCCCACACAAGGAACACTGAAGCTTTCTTT
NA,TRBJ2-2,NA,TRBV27,CASSLVQFAGELFF,TGTGCCAGCAGTTTAGTTCAATTTGCCGGGGAGCTGTTTTTT
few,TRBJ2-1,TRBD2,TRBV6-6,CASRTSGSSYNEQFF,TGTGCCAGCAGGACCAGCGGGAGCTCCTACAATGAGCAGTTCTTC
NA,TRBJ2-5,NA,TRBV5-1,CASTQDQETQYF,TGCGCCAGCACCCAAGATCAAGAGACCCAGTACTTC
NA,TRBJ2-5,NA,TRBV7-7,CASSPDGGRKETQYF,TGTGCCAGCAGCCCTGATGGGGGTAGGAAGGAGACCCAGTACTTC
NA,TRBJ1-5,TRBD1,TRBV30,CAWKGQGSNQPQHF,TGTGCCTGGAAGGGACAGGGAAGCAATCAGCCCCAGCATTTT
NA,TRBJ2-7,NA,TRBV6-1,CASLSGTSNLEQYF,TGTGCCAGCCTATCCGGGACATCGAACCTGGAGCAGTACTTC
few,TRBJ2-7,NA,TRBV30,CAWSVGRGEYEQYF,TGTGCCTGGAGTGTAGGCAGGGGTGAATACGAGCAGTACTTC
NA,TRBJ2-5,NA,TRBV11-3,CASSVTSLETQYF,TGTGCCAGCAGCGTCACTAGTCTAGAGACCCAGTACTTC
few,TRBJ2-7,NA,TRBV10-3,CAISEASYEQYF,TGTGCCATCAGTGAGGCCTCCTACGAGCAGTACTTC
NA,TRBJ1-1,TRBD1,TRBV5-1,CASSWDRVTEAFF,TGCGCCAGCAGCTGGGACAGGGTGACTGAAGCTTTCTTT